This record looks at one TCR beta chain sequence and its context. One junction end does not reproduce the germline sequence, and a read error may be involved. This CDR3 is built from 14 residues. Germline V gene sequence: CDR1 LNHDA, CDR2 SQIVND (reference sequence). These data come from a study of T cell responses to AZD1222 COVID-19 vaccine. Libraries were prepared by immunoSEQ multiplex PCR; TCRdb keeps only in-frame clonotypes and omits some of them. The sample lists more than 85,000 clones; around 85% were seen once. The sequence derives from an adult who received the AZD1222 COVID-19 vaccine. The J gene is TRBJ2-2, the V gene TRBV19; D gene ambiguous. The input for sequencing was peripheral blood, taken 28 days after the second AZD1222 dose. The CDR3 loop reads CASSPVDASGELFF. In DNA form, the CDR3 reads TGTGCCAGTAGTCCCGTGGATGCTTCCGGTGAGCTGTTTTTT.